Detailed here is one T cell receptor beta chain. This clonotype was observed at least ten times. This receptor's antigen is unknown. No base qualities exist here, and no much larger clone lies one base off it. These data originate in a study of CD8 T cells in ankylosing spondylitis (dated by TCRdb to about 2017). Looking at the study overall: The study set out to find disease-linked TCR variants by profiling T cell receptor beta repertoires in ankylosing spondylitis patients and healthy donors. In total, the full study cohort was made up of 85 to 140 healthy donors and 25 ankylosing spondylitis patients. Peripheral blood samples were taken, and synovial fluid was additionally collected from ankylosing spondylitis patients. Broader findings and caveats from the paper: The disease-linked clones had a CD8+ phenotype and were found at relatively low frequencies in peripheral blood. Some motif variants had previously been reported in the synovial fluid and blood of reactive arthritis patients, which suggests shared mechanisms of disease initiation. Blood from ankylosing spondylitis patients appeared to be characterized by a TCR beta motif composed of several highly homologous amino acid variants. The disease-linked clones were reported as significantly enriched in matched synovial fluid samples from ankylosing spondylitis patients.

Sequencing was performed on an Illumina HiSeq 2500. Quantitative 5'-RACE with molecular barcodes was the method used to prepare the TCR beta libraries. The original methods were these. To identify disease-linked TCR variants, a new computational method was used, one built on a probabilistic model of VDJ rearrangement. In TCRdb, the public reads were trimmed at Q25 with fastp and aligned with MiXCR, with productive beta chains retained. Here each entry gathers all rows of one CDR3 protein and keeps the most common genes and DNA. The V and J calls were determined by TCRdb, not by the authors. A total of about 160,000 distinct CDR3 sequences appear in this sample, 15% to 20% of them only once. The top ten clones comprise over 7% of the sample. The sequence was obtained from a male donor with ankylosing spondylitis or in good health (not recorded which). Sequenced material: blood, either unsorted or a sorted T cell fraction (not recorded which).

Here is the DNA: TGTGCCAGCAGAAGTCGGGGGAACACCGGGGAGCTGTTTTTT. Translated, this gives CASRSRGNTGELFF. The rearranged segments are TRBV2 and TRBJ2-2, and perhaps TRBD2 as D gene, on 5 matching bases. The V and J ends are trimmed by 6 bases and 1 base, leaving 9 bases between them. From the germline V gene, CDR1 is SNHLY and CDR2 is FYNNEI. CDR3 length: 14 amino acids, cysteine to phenylalanine. Only the CDR3 part of the read is kept: 42 bases, read in frame from the first base. Joined to the reference TRBV2 and TRBJ2-2 proteins, this CDR3 gives the full variable domain: EPEVTQTPSHQVTQMGQEVILRCVPISNHLYFYWYRQILGQKVEFLVSFYNNEISEKSEIFDDQFSVERPDGSNFTLKIRSTKLEDSAMYFCASRSRGNTGELFFGEGSRLTVL.